This T cell receptor beta chain was identified during a study of CD8 T cells in ankylosing spondylitis. Study-wide results and caveats: A TCR beta motif of under 10 highly homologous variants seemed to mark ankylosing spondylitis blood. Existing reports had already noted some motif variants in reactive arthritis synovial fluid and blood. Researchers reportedly found disease-linked clones significantly enriched in matched ankylosing spondylitis synovial fluid.

TCRdb independently ran MiXCR on the 5' RACE reads; one entry per CDR3 protein. The table records 150,000 to 200,000 distinct CDR3 sequences, 25% to 35% of them present only once. With regard to this clonotype: The antigen remains undetermined.

Germline V lookup: CDR1 ENHRY, CDR2 SYGVKD. V was cut by 6 bases and J by 2 bases, with 10 bases left in between. The CDR3 totals 13 residues. The J gene is TRBJ2-5, the V gene TRBV10-3, with a tentative D call TRBD2 (5 bases). The sequencing input was synovial fluid, either unsorted or a sorted T cell fraction (not recorded which). This TCR derives from a male donor with ankylosing spondylitis. The CDR3 here is CAISGLPQETQYF. CDR3 DNA sequence: TGTGCCATCAGCGGACTCCCTCAAGAGACCCAGTACTTC.